This T cell receptor (beta chain) was retrieved from a study of T cell responses to AZD1222 COVID-19 vaccine. General study findings and limits: Most donors were white British, females outnumbered males, and clonal diversity was possibly underestimated. Increased Spike-specific TCR breadth and depth were observed after two AZD1222 doses. Researchers took repertoire samples only after the peak T cell response had come. Reports say nearly half of spike-specific TCRs go after unmutated variant regions.

CDR1 and CDR2 (germline): GTSNPN, SVGIG (reference sequence). The V and J ends lost 1 base and 5 bases respectively, with 5 bases between them. This CDR3 is built from 11 residues. The protocol was immunoSEQ multiplex PCR, while the TCRdb copy is restricted to in-frame clones and leaves out a portion. The sample holds 100,000 or so clones, approximately 92% seen once. Points on this clone: Its antigen is not identified.

This sample comprised peripheral blood, obtained 28 days after the second AZD1222 dose. The V and J genes are TRBV30 and TRBJ1-1; D call uncertain. This sequence originates from an adult who received the AZD1222 COVID-19 vaccine. CDR3 sequence: CAWSGRTEAFF. CDR3 nucleotide sequence: TGTGCCTGGAGTGGAAGGACTGAAGCTTTCTTT.